This is a list of T cell receptor beta chains from one sample in a study of chemoradiotherapy in HPV16-positive cancers. TCRdb's copy holds only in-frame clones and misses some; the assay was immunoSEQ multiplex PCR. The sample has fewer than 25,000 clones, around 75% seen once. The sample was taken from a patient who underwent chemoradiotherapy. The receptors here all came from a human donor with HPV-associated anogenital cancer. CDR3s include the opening cysteine and the closing phenylalanine or tryptophan. The D gene is left open where the match is weak.

V gene	J gene	D gene	CDR3 length	CDR3 protein	CDR3 DNA
TRBV18	TRBJ1-2	TRBD1	15	CASSNTGTGDRGYTF	TGTGCCAGCTCAAATACCGGGACAGGGGATCGGGGCTACACCTTC
TRBV6-6	TRBJ2-7	NA	12	CASTSTGSEQYF	TGTGCCAGCACCTCTACAGGGAGCGAGCAGTACTTC
TRBV5-1	TRBJ1-1	NA	17	CASSGVYDRIRDTEAFF	TGCGCCAGCAGCGGAGTTTATGACAGGATACGGGACACTGAAGCTTTCTTT
TRBV7-6	TRBJ2-1	NA	15	CASSLDPGGRGEQFF	TGTGCCAGCAGCTTAGACCCCGGGGGCCGGGGTGAGCAGTTCTTC
TRBV21-1	TRBJ1-1	NA	17	CASSKDRDNRTNTEAFF	TGTGCCAGCAGCAAAGATCGGGACAATAGGACGAACACTGAAGCTTTCTTT
TRBV9	TRBJ1-2	NA	14	CASSVEGGLYGYTF	TGTGCCAGCAGCGTAGAGGGAGGCCTCTATGGCTACACCTTC
TRBV2	TRBJ1-1	NA	15	CASSTWGRSNTEAFF	TGTGCCAGCAGTACCTGGGGGCGCTCGAACACTGAAGCTTTCTTT
TRBV28	TRBJ1-2	NA	20	CASSLDRLHTTVREGYGYTF	TGTGCCAGCAGTTTAGACAGGCTTCATACTACCGTTAGAGAAGGCTATGGCTACACCTTC
TRBV5-6	TRBJ2-3	TRBD2	15	CASSSLGAGGDTQYF	TGTGCCAGCAGCTCCTTAGGGGCGGGGGGAGATACGCAGTATTTT
TRBV28	TRBJ1-4	NA	16	CASSLRGPATNEKLFF	TGTGCCAGCAGTTTACGGGGGCCAGCAACTAATGAAAAACTGTTTTTT
TRBV6-5	TRBJ1-5	NA	15	CASSYSMDGNQPQHF	TGTGCCAGCAGTTACTCGATGGACGGCAATCAGCCCCAGCATTTT
TRBV5-6	TRBJ2-2	NA	15	CASSSPGGPIRELFF	TGTGCCAGCAGCTCCCCAGGCGGTCCGATCAGGGAGCTGTTTTTT
TRBV2	TRBJ1-6	NA	14	CASSGALYNSPLHF	TGTGCCAGCAGTGGGGCACTCTATAATTCACCCCTCCACTTT
TRBV6-5	TRBJ1-2	TRBD1	14	CASSTGQGRHGYTF	TGTGCCAGCAGTACCGGACAGGGGCGCCATGGCTACACCTTC
TRBV30	TRBJ2-1	NA	15	CAWSAGAKPYNEQFF	TGTGCCTGGAGTGCGGGTGCAAAACCATACAATGAGCAGTTCTTC
TRBV19	TRBJ2-1	NA	14	CASSMKGLGTEQFF	TGTGCCAGTAGTATGAAAGGGTTAGGTACTGAGCAGTTCTTC
TRBV9	TRBJ1-1	NA	11	CASSSGGEAFF	TGTGCCAGCTCCTCGGGGGGTGAAGCTTTCTTT
TRBV18	TRBJ2-7	NA	16	CASSATPGITHYEQYF	TGTGCCAGCTCGGCCACACCGGGCATAACCCACTACGAGCAGTACTTC
TRBV19	TRBJ2-2	TRBD2	14	CASSGLAGAGELFF	TGTGCCAGCTCGGGACTAGCGGGAGCCGGGGAGCTGTTTTTT
TRBV5-6	TRBJ2-2	NA	13	CASSRPGTGELFF	TGTGCCAGCAGCCGACCAGGCACCGGGGAGCTGTTTTTT
TRBV5-1	TRBJ2-7	TRBD1	17	CASSWSTGAQSSYEQYF	TGCGCCAGCAGCTGGTCGACAGGGGCGCAATCCTCCTACGAGCAGTACTTC
TRBV18	TRBJ1-1	NA	13	CASSSAGNTEAFF	TGTGCCAGCTCCTCAGCGGGCAACACTGAAGCTTTCTTT
TRBV6-4	TRBJ2-1	TRBD1	16	CASSDSGTGDYNEQFF	TGTGCCAGCAGTGACTCAGGGACAGGTGACTACAATGAGCAGTTCTTC
TRBV6-5	TRBJ2-1	TRBD2	16	CASSFGLAGTYNEQFF	TGTGCCAGCAGTTTCGGACTAGCGGGGACCTACAATGAGCAGTTCTTC